This TCR beta chain emerged from a study of blood T cell repertoires in COVID-19. Enrollees, roughly 18 to 90 years old, lived in 20 to 25 US areas. Two consecutive negative NP/OP PCR tests, clearance, or resolved symptoms defined Cohort 3 recovery. The table came from immunoSEQ multiplex PCR; TCRdb's copy has only in-frame clones and leaves some out. The sample has around 130,000 clones, around 83% seen once. V was clipped by 3 bases and J by 4 bases, with 15 bases between them. The CDR3 covers 15 residues. The germline V gene has CDR1 KGHSH and CDR2 LQKENI. The rearrangement links TRBV18 to TRBJ1-2; D possibly corresponds to TRBD1 (5 bases). Sequencing input: PBMCs or T cells enriched from blood (not recorded which). This sequence originates from a woman between 25 and 40 years old who had recovered from COVID-19. This CDR3 reads CASSPQGEGVYGYTF. CDR3 nucleotides: TGTGCCAGCTCACCCCAAGGGGAGGGCGTCTATGGCTACACCTTC.